Detailed here is one T cell receptor beta chain. V was pared by 5 bases and J by 8 bases, with 13 bases between. CDR3 length equals 13 residues. Germline V gene sequence: CDR1 LNHDA, CDR2 SQIVND (reference sequence). This record belongs to a study of cytomegalovirus exposure and HLA in healthy donors. Vbeta (60) and Jbeta (13) primers were used in the PCR. Assay: immunoSEQ multiplex PCR; the TCRdb copy retains only in-frame clones and omits some. The sample holds about 130,000 clones; 60% to 80% are singletons and the top ten take roughly 2.3%. The chain carries TRBV19 and TRBJ1-5, with D maybe TRBD1 (5 bases). This TCR was recovered from a man aged 25 to 45 in good health and CMV-seronegative. Sequencing was carried out using PBMCs. CDR3 DNA: TGTGCCAGTAGTGGGCAGGGATGGAAGCCCCAGCATTTT. Translation: CASSGQGWKPQHF. The whole variable domain, remainder taken from reference TRBV19 and TRBJ1-5, is DGGITQSPKYLFRKEGQNVTLSCEQNLNHDAMYWYRQDPGQGLRLIYYSQIVNDFQKGDIAEGYSVSREKKESFPLTVTSAQKNPTAFYLCASSGQGWKPQHFGDGTRLSIL.